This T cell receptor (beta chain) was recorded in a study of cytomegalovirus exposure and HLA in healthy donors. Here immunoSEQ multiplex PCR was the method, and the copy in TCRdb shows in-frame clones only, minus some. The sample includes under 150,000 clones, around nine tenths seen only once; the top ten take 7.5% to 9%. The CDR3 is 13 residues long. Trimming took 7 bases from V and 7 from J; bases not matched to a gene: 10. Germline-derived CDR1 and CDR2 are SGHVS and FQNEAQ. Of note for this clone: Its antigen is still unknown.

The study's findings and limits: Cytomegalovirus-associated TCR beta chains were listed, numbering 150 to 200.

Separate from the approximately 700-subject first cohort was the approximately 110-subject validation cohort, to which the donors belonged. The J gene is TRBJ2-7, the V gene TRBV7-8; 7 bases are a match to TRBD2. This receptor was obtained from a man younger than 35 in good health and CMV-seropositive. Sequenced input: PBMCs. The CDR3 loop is CASKGRGEREQYF. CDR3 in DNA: TGTGCCAGCAAAGGACGGGGGGAGAGGGAGCAGTACTTC.